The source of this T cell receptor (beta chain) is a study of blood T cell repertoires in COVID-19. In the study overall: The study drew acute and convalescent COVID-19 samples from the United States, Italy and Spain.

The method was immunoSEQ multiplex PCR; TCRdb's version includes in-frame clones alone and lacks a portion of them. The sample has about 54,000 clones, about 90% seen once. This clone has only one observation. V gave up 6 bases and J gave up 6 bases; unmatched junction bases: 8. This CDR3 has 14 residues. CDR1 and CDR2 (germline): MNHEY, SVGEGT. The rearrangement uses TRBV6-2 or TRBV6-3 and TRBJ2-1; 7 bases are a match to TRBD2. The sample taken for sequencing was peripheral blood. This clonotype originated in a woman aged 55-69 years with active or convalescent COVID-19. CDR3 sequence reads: CASSTWTSLNEQFF. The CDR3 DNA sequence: TGTGCCAGCAGCACGTGGACTAGTCTCAATGAGCAGTTCTTC.